The rows below give T cell receptor beta chains drawn from one sample of a study of blood T cell repertoires in COVID-19. Assay: immunoSEQ multiplex PCR; the TCRdb copy retains only in-frame clones and omits some. The sample consists of 300,000 or so clones, approximately 87% of them appearing once. Sequencing input: peripheral blood. The receptors originated from a woman between 40 and 55 years old who had recovered from COVID-19. The CDR3 runs from the conserved cysteine through the conserved F or W. Fields, in order: CDR3 DNA, CDR3 protein, J gene, clone size, V gene, D gene. D genes are given only for firm matches. The listing skips clone size in some rows; elsewhere it reads once, few, many or a size class.

TGTGCCAGCAGCGTCCTCTGGACAGGGGAGTACGGCTACACCTTC CASSVLWTGEYGYTF TRBJ1-2 NA TRBV9 TRBD1
TGTGCCAGCAGCTCAGGGCGGGAACAGCCCCAGCATTTT CASSSGREQPQHF TRBJ1-5 NA TRBV12-3/TRBV12-4 NA
TGCGCCAGCAGCTTGGCCTGGAGCGCCGGGGAGCTGTTTTTT CASSLAWSAGELFF TRBJ2-2 NA TRBV5-1 NA
TGTGCCAGCAGTGGACAGGGTACTCAGCCCCAGCATTTT CASSGQGTQPQHF TRBJ1-5 once TRBV27 TRBD1
TGTGCCAGCAGCTTGGGCGGCTCTGGAAACACCATATATTTT CASSLGGSGNTIYF TRBJ1-3 once TRBV5-8 NA
TGTGCCAGTAGAGAGGACAGGGAAACCTACAATGAGCAGTTCTTC CASREDRETYNEQFF TRBJ2-1 NA TRBV19 TRBD1
TGTGCCTGGAGTGTGGGGAGGATATCTATGGATAGCAATCAGCCCCAGCATTTT CAWSVGRISMDSNQPQHF TRBJ1-5 NA TRBV30 NA
TGTGCCAGCAGTTACTCGAATTTCGGCCGCGGTGAGCAGTACTTC CASSYSNFGRGEQYF TRBJ2-7 NA TRBV6-5 NA
TGCGCCAGCAGCTTGGAAGGCACCCGAGGGGGTATGAACACTGAAGCTTTCTTT CASSLEGTRGGMNTEAFF TRBJ1-1 NA TRBV5-1 NA
TGCAGCGGGCGGGACAGGGGAGGTGCTTTCTTT CSGRDRGGAFF TRBJ1-1 NA TRBV29-1 TRBD1
TGTGCCAGCAGCCCCCTGAGGGGGACGGCACAAACCTTC CASSPLRGTAQTF TRBJ1-2 NA TRBV7-2 NA
TGTGCCAGCAGCGTCCGGGACACCAAAACTTACGAGCAGTACTTC CASSVRDTKTYEQYF TRBJ2-7 NA TRBV7-9 NA
TGCGCCAGCAGCTCGGGGGACAGGTACTCCTACGAGCAGTACTTC CASSSGDRYSYEQYF TRBJ2-7 NA TRBV5-1 TRBD1
TGTGCCAGCAGCTTAGAGCAGGGCCACGAGCAGTACTTC CASSLEQGHEQYF TRBJ2-7 NA TRBV11-3 NA
TGTGCCAGCAGCGAGGACGGTACTAGCTATGGCTACACCTTC CASSEDGTSYGYTF TRBJ1-2 NA TRBV6-2/TRBV6-3 NA
TGTGCCAGCAGGGTTGTGCGCACCGGGGAGCTGTTTTTT CASRVVRTGELFF TRBJ2-2 once TRBV6-5 NA
TGTGCCAGCTCACCACTAGGGGGCCCGGATACGCAGTATTTT CASSPLGGPDTQYF TRBJ2-3 few TRBV18 TRBD1
TGTGCCAGCAGTGCAGGGGGCAGGAACACTGAAGCTTTCTTT CASSAGGRNTEAFF TRBJ1-1 NA TRBV2 TRBD1
TGTGCCAGCAGCGACCAGGGGTTTATGAACACTGAAGCTTTCTTT CASSDQGFMNTEAFF TRBJ1-1 NA TRBV6-1 NA
TGTGCCAGCAGCTTGGCTAGCACCTACGAGCAGTACTTC CASSLASTYEQYF TRBJ2-7 NA TRBV11-2 NA
TGCGCCAGCAGCGTGGCGGGGACAGGGTCAATCGGGGAGCTGTTTTTT CASSVAGTGSIGELFF TRBJ2-2 few TRBV5-1 TRBD1
TGCGCCAGCAGTGAGTCCGGGGGCCAAGAGACCCAGTACTTC CASSESGGQETQYF TRBJ2-5 NA TRBV10-1 NA
TGTGCCAGCAGTCCACAGGGATTGCGGCAAAGGGAGACCCAGTACTTC CASSPQGLRQRETQYF TRBJ2-5 few TRBV27 NA
TGTGCCAGCAGCCTCTTCCCGGGACAGGGGATCGGATCACCCCTCCACTTT CASSLFPGQGIGSPLHF TRBJ1-6 NA TRBV3-1/TRBV3-2 TRBD1
TGCGCCAGCAGCTCGGGACAGGGGGATGGCTACACCTTC CASSSGQGDGYTF TRBJ1-2 NA TRBV5-1 TRBD1
TGTGCCAGCAGTTCGCGGGGCAGGGTGGGTCAGCCCCAGCATTTT CASSSRGRVGQPQHF TRBJ1-5 few TRBV6-2/TRBV6-3 NA
TGTGCCAGCAGCGCGCAGGGGTTTAACACTGAAGCTTTCTTT CASSAQGFNTEAFF TRBJ1-1 once TRBV5-4 NA
TGTGCCAGCAGTTACACAGGACCTCCCTACGAGCAGTACTTC CASSYTGPPYEQYF TRBJ2-7 NA TRBV6-2/TRBV6-3 NA
TGTGCCAGCTCACCAGAGGGACAGGGCTCCGGCTACACCTTC CASSPEGQGSGYTF TRBJ1-2 NA TRBV18 TRBD1
TGTGCCTGGAGTGTCCAGGGGAAAGGTCAGCCCCAGCATTTT CAWSVQGKGQPQHF TRBJ1-5 NA TRBV30 NA
TGTGCCAGCAGTGACCGACAGGCCCTCCGTGATTTACATTCACCCCTCCACTTT CASSDRQALRDLHSPLHF TRBJ1-6 NA TRBV6-1 NA
TGTGCCACCAGTGATCGGGAGGGGGCTGCTTTCTTT CATSDREGAAFF TRBJ1-1 NA TRBV24-1 TRBD1
TGTGCCAGCAGCTTAACTGTCTCCTACGAGCAGTACTTC CASSLTVSYEQYF TRBJ2-7 NA TRBV11-3 NA
TGTGCTAGTGGTTTCCCCGTGACAGGGGGCCAACCCCGGGGCTACACCTTC CASGFPVTGGQPRGYTF TRBJ1-2 NA TRBV12-5 TRBD1
TGTGCCAGCAGTAGCCGGGACAGGGTTTCAGGGACCCAGTACTTC CASSSRDRVSGTQYF TRBJ2-5 once TRBV6-5 TRBD1
TGTGCCAGCAGCCGGTGGACAGGAACGGAGCTCAATCAGCCCCAGCATTTT CASSRWTGTELNQPQHF TRBJ1-5 NA TRBV27 TRBD1
TGCAGCGTTGGACCCTCCGGGAGCCCCTATAATTCACCCCTCCACTTT CSVGPSGSPYNSPLHF TRBJ1-6 NA TRBV29-1 NA
TGTGCCAGCAGCACCGAGACAGGGGCGGGGCCGGCTTTCTTT CASSTETGAGPAFF TRBJ1-1 NA TRBV11-2 TRBD1
TGTGCCAGCAGCTTAGGGGTTGTAGCGGGGGGACGCTACGAGCAGTACTTC CASSLGVVAGGRYEQYF TRBJ2-7 NA TRBV7-8 TRBD2
TGTGCCAGCAGCCCTGGGACAGGCTACACCTTC CASSPGTGYTF TRBJ1-2 NA TRBV7-9 NA
TGTGCCAGCTCACGGGGGGGCTATGGCTACACCTTC CASSRGGYGYTF TRBJ1-2 NA TRBV18 NA
TGTGCCAGCTCACCACAGTCTCAGGGTTTCCACGAGCAGTACTTC CASSPQSQGFHEQYF TRBJ2-7 NA TRBV18 NA
TGTGCCAGCAGTTACTCCACAGGTCGGGACTATGGCTACACCTTC CASSYSTGRDYGYTF TRBJ1-2 NA TRBV6-5 NA
TGTGCCAGCAGCACTCAGACAGGGGCCCGGACGCTGGCTTTCTTT CASSTQTGARTLAFF TRBJ1-1 NA TRBV7-6 TRBD1
TGCGCCAGCAGTTCCCGGGACAGGGGAGGCGAGCAGTACTTC CASSSRDRGGEQYF TRBJ2-7 once TRBV10-2 TRBD1
TGTGCCAGCAGCGAGGGACTAGTGGGGACCTACGAGCAGTACTTC CASSEGLVGTYEQYF TRBJ2-7 NA TRBV2 TRBD2
TGTGCCAGCAGACGGACAGGGCCCGGTGGCTACACCTTC CASRRTGPGGYTF TRBJ1-2 once TRBV6-5 TRBD1
TGTGCCAGCAGTTTAACAGGAAACTATGGCTACACCTTC CASSLTGNYGYTF TRBJ1-2 NA TRBV6-2/TRBV6-3 NA
TGTGCCAGCAGCGTACCCTTGGTGGCGAGCGGGGGGTCTAGCACAGATACGCAGTATTTT CASSVPLVASGGSSTDTQYF TRBJ2-3 NA TRBV9 TRBD2